This T cell receptor beta chain originates from a study of blood T cell repertoires in COVID-19. On the study more broadly: Researchers got acute and convalescent COVID-19 samples from the United States, Italy and Spain. In each case, the material was cDNA or gDNA derived from T cells, B-cell-depleted T cells, or PBMCs.

CDR3 length: 16 amino acids. V trimming: 9 bases; J trimming: 1 base; junction bases outside the gene matches: 4. The germline gives CDR1 KGHDR, CDR2 SFDVKD. Assay: immunoSEQ multiplex PCR; the TCRdb copy retains only in-frame clones and omits some. The table lists about 80,000 clones, 84% of them singletons. V and J are TRBV24-1 and TRBJ2-2; 13 bases line up with TRBD2. The source material was peripheral blood. This receptor was obtained from a man aged 50 or older with acute or convalescent COVID-19. CDR3 amino acids: CATSWTSGGNTGELFF. As DNA, the CDR3 is TGTGCCACCTCGTGGACTAGCGGGGGGAACACCGGGGAGCTGTTTTTT.